The sequence of this T cell receptor beta chain was determined in a study of blood T cell repertoires in COVID-19. Participants reported their clinical history, and cohort assignment relied on those reports. As handled by the study authors: Estimation of nucleated cell counts relied on the amplification of reference gene primers. Sequencing was performed with immunoSEQ multiplex PCR; in TCRdb, only in-frame clones are kept and a portion is missing. The V and J calls and clone size are taken from that table; D and trimming were inferred from the DNA. The table lists roughly 200,000 clones, roughly 90% of them singletons, with more than 4% in the top ten. Germline CDR1 is KGHSH and CDR2 is LQKENI. V shed 4 bases and J shed 7 bases, with 14 bases lying between them. CDR3 length: 15 residues.

The sequenced material came from PBMCs or T cells enriched from blood (not recorded which). The sequence came from a woman aged 25 to 45 who had been exposed to COVID-19. This chain connects TRBV18 to TRBJ1-6, with D perhaps TRBD1 (6 bases). In DNA, the CDR3 is TGTGCCAGCTCACGCACGACAGGCTTGAATTCACCCCTCCACTTT. This codes for CASSRTTGLNSPLHF.